One sample yielded the 10 T cell receptor beta chains listed below, sequenced in a study of T cells after yellow fever vaccination. TCRdb recomputed calls from the 5' RACE reads with MiXCR, one row per CDR3 protein. The sample contains some 70,000 distinct CDR3 sequences, 5% to 8% of which appear only once. Source: CD8+ T cells sorted from PBMCs, taken about 49 days after the first yellow fever vaccination. These receptors came from a man aged 18-30 years who received the YFV17D yellow fever vaccine.

This clonotype was counted a few times. The rearrangement uses TRBV27 and TRBJ1-2; D is unclear. Trimming took 2 bases from V and 5 from J, leaving 18 bases between them. From germline, CDR1 is MNHEY and CDR2 SMNVEV (reference sequence). This CDR3 spans 16 amino acids. The CDR3 region has the DNA TGTGCCAGCAGTTTAGAGGGCACGGGAGGAACATATGGCTACACCTTC. Translated: CASSLEGTGGTYGYTF.

This clonotype has just a few counts. This sequence joins TRBV5-1 and TRBJ2-1, with 9 bases fitting TRBD1. The CDR3 covers 13 residues. The V segment lost 3 bases and the J segment 9 bases; nucleotides outside the gene matches: 4. Per the germline V gene, CDR1 is SGHRS and CDR2 is YFSETQ. The CDR3 loop is CASSSTGGGEQFF. CDR3 in DNA: TGCGCCAGCAGCTCGACAGGGGGAGGTGAGCAGTTCTTC. The full variable domain, in which reference TRBV5-1 and TRBJ2-1 provide the parts outside the CDR3, is KAGVTQTPRYLIKTRGQQVTLSCSPISGHRSVSWYQQTPGQGLQFLFEYFSETQRNKGNFPGRFSGRQFSNSRSEMNVSTLELGDSALYLCASSSTGGGEQFFGPGTRLTVL.

Many counts were recorded for this clonotype. The chain combines TRBV12-3 or TRBV12-4 with TRBJ2-1; D possibly corresponds to TRBD1 (5 bases). The CDR3 runs to 10 residues. Trimming pared 10 bases from V and 7 bases from J, leaving 8 bases between. CDR3: CATSGNEQFF. The CDR3 DNA sequence: TGTGCCACATCAGGGAATGAGCAGTTCTTC.

V and J are TRBV6-6 and TRBJ2-7; weak D call: TRBD1 (5 bases). V was shortened by 0 bases and J by 2 bases, with 5 bases between the two germline ends. The length of the CDR3 is 13 residues. Germline assignment: CDR1 MNHNY and CDR2 SVGAGI (reference sequence). The CDR3 nucleotides read TGTGCCAGCAGTTACTCGGGGCCCTACGAGCAGTACGTC. Amino acid sequence: CASSYSGPYEQYV.

This clonotype has a count of ten or more. The gene calls are TRBV7-2 and TRBJ1-5; D gene unclear. The CDR3 is 13 residues long. Germline CDR1 reads SGHTA; CDR2 reads FQGNSA. Trimming removed 3 bases from V and 3 bases from J, with 6 bases in between. CDR3 sequence: CASSFGLNQPQHF. The CDR3 region has the DNA TGTGCCAGCAGCTTTGGCCTCAATCAGCCCCAGCATTTT.

In this sample, this clonotype turned up many times. The rearrangement uses TRBV10-3 and TRBJ2-7; no clear D gene. The V and J ends lost 2 bases and 2 bases respectively, with 7 bases between them. Germline V gene sequence: CDR1 ENHRY, CDR2 SYGVKD. The CDR3 contains 13 residues. The CDR3 sequence: CAISEGPAYEQYV. The CDR3 nucleotides read TGTGCCATCAGTGAGGGGCCGGCCTACGAGCAGTACGTC.

This chain links TRBV20-1 with TRBJ2-3, with D unclear. Germline assignment: CDR1 DFQATT and CDR2 SNEGSKA (reference sequence). The CDR3 is 17 amino acids. V shed 0 bases and J shed 1 base, with 17 bases lying between them. The CDR3 sequence is CSARDSPGRWRTDTQYF. The CDR3 DNA reads TGCAGTGCTAGAGATTCCCCAGGTCGGTGGCGCACAGATACGCAGTATTTT.

This clonotype has a handful of counts. V is TRBV5-1 and J is TRBJ2-1; D may be TRBD1 or TRBD2 (5 bases each). The CDR3 is 13 residues long. The germline gives CDR1 SGHRS, CDR2 YFSETQ. Trimming took off 6 bases at V and 7 bases at J, with 14 bases between the two ends. CDR3 nucleotides: TGCGCCAGCAAGGGAGCAGGGTATAATGAGCAGTTCTTC. Translated, it gives CASKGAGYNEQFF.

The sample holds many counts of this clonotype. This chain links TRBV7-9 with TRBJ2-3; D is unresolved. Trimming took 3 bases from V and 6 from J, leaving 10 bases between them. Per the germline V gene, CDR1 is SEHNR and CDR2 is FQNEAQ (reference sequence). CDR3 length: 13 residues. Here the CDR3 reads CASSLISGDTQYF. CDR3 in DNA: TGTGCCAGCAGCTTGATCAGTGGTGATACGCAGTATTTT.

In this sample, this clonotype turned up many times. CDR3 amino acids: CASSYLPGRGFHEQYF. The CDR3 region has the DNA TGTGCCAGCAGTTACCTACCCGGGAGGGGCTTCCACGAGCAGTACTTC. This chain joins TRBV6-2 or TRBV6-3 and TRBJ2-7; TRBD2 matches 8 bases. CDR3 length equals 16 residues. Losses at the gene ends were 2 bases for V and 5 bases for J; bases not matched to a gene: 11. The germline CDR1 and CDR2 sequences are MNHEY and SVGEGT.